This T cell receptor beta chain was documented in a study of blood T cell repertoires in COVID-19. Study as a whole: Acute-phase and convalescent COVID-19 samples originated in the United States, Italy and Spain.

V was clipped by 4 bases and J by 3 bases; unmatched bases: 11. Germline V gene data show CDR1 as LGHDT and CDR2 as YNNKEL (reference sequence). The CDR3 spans 16 residues. In the original analysis: Estimation of nucleated cell counts was performed using reference gene primer amplification. Clones were read by immunoSEQ multiplex PCR, and TCRdb kept only the in-frame ones, dropping some. V and J calls plus clone size are reproduced from that table; the DNA served to infer D and trimming. The sample carries approximately 130,000 clones, around nine tenths recorded once. This clonotype was sampled from a woman aged 45-65 years with acute or convalescent COVID-19. V usage is TRBV3-1 (or the pseudogene TRBV3-2) and J usage is TRBJ2-7; 8 bases line up with TRBD2. The sample taken for sequencing was peripheral blood. Here the CDR3 reads CASSPELAGGNYEQYF. In DNA form, the CDR3 reads TGTGCCAGCAGCCCTGAACTTGCGGGAGGCAACTACGAGCAGTACTTC.